This T cell receptor (beta chain) was identified during a study of CD8 T cells in ankylosing spondylitis. Study-wide points: A subset of motif variants has previously been described in the synovial fluid and blood of reactive arthritis.

Trimming left V 2 bases short and J 0 bases short, with 24 bases between. The germline V gene encodes CDR1 SNHLY and CDR2 FYNNEI. The CDR3 runs 20 residues. 5'-RACE, quantitative and with molecular barcodes, yielded the TCR beta libraries. One entry per CDR3 protein results from TCRdb running MiXCR on the 5' RACE reads. The data hold 150,000 to 200,000 distinct CDR3 sequences, with 10% to 15% observed a single time. Only a few counts were recorded for this clonotype. The antigen is undetermined. The sequenced sample was blood, either unsorted or a sorted T cell fraction (not recorded which). This receptor was obtained from a female donor with ankylosing spondylitis or in good health (not recorded which). This chain links TRBV2 with TRBJ2-3, with D possibly matching TRBD1 (6 bases). The CDR3 bases are TGTGCCAGCAGTGAAAGGTGGGGGCGAAACACGGAATCTAGCACAGATACGCAGTATTTT. Translating it yields CASSERWGRNTESSTDTQYF.